This is a list of T cell receptor beta chains from one sample in a study of vaccination and CD4 T cells after COVID-19. Antigens of these TCRs are unknown. TCRdb reprocessed the PCR reads via MiXCR and lists one record per CDR3 protein. The data show under 20,000 distinct CDR3 sequences, with approximately 80% seen just once and about 18% held by the top ten. The material was CD4+ T cells from blood, cultured in vitro, obtained after SARS-CoV-2 vaccination. The origin of the receptors is a human donor who received a COVID-19 vaccine. Each CDR3 is given with its conserved first and last residue. Each record gives: CDR3 DNA, CDR3 protein, clone size, D gene, J gene, V gene. A D gene is named only where the DNA matches it firmly. Where a row states a size, it is once, few, many or the class of an expanded clone; other rows omit it.

DNA: TGTGCCAGCACCCCCAGCACAGATACGCAGTATTTT; CDR3: CASTPSTDTQYF; size: few; D: .; J: TRBJ2-3; V: TRBV12-3/TRBV12-4
DNA: TGCGCCAGCAGCTTGCAGGGGGCTAAGGAAAAACTGTTTTTT; CDR3: CASSLQGAKEKLFF; size: .; D: TRBD1; J: TRBJ1-4; V: TRBV5-1
DNA: TGCAGTGCTAGACAAAACAGGGGGGACGACTATGGCTACACCTTC; CDR3: CSARQNRGDDYGYTF; size: few; D: TRBD1; J: TRBJ1-2; V: TRBV20-1
DNA: TGTGCCACCAGCAGACCCCGACAGGGAGCGAACACTGAAGCTTTCTTT; CDR3: CATSRPRQGANTEAFF; size: .; D: TRBD1; J: TRBJ1-1; V: TRBV15
DNA: TGTGCCAGCAGCCTCCAGACAGTTAGCAATCAGCCCCAGCATTTT; CDR3: CASSLQTVSNQPQHF; size: .; D: .; J: TRBJ1-5; V: TRBV2
DNA: TGTGCCAGCAGATCGGGCCCTGAGGACACCATATATTTT; CDR3: CASRSGPEDTIYF; size: .; D: .; J: TRBJ1-3; V: TRBV7-2
DNA: TGTGCCAGCAGCCGCGAGCGAGGGAGGGGGTCCCAGCATTTT; CDR3: CASSRERGRGSQHF; size: .; D: .; J: TRBJ1-5; V: TRBV7-9
DNA: TGTGCCAGCAGTGAAGCAGGGTCGGGAATAGGAGAGACCCAGTACTTC; CDR3: CASSEAGSGIGETQYF; size: .; D: .; J: TRBJ2-5; V: TRBV6-1
DNA: TGTGCCAGCAGTTACTCGAATAGACAGGGGGCCAATCAGCCCCAGCATTTT; CDR3: CASSYSNRQGANQPQHF; size: once; D: TRBD1; J: TRBJ1-5; V: TRBV6-5
DNA: TGTGCCATCACCGAGGGTAGCGGGGGGGCGACCGAGCAGTACTTC; CDR3: CAITEGSGGATEQYF; size: .; D: TRBD2; J: TRBJ2-7; V: TRBV10-3
DNA: TGTGCCTGGAGTTCACAGGGACAGGGCACGGACACCTTC; CDR3: CAWSSQGQGTDTF; size: few; D: TRBD1; J: TRBJ1-2; V: TRBV30
DNA: TGCAGTGCTAGGACACTAGCGGGGGGGCAAGAGACCCAGTACTTC; CDR3: CSARTLAGGQETQYF; size: once; D: TRBD2; J: TRBJ2-5; V: TRBV20-1
DNA: TGTGCCAGCAGTCCCTCTAGGGGATGGGGCAACCTCTATGGCTACACCTTC; CDR3: CASSPSRGWGNLYGYTF; size: .; D: .; J: TRBJ1-2; V: TRBV6-1
DNA: TGTGCCAGCAGCCGGACAACTAGCGGGGGGAACACAGATACGCAGTATTTT; CDR3: CASSRTTSGGNTDTQYF; size: .; D: TRBD2; J: TRBJ2-3; V: TRBV7-2
DNA: TGTGCCTGGAGTGTAGGACAGGGGGCGAGAACAGATACGCAGTATTTT; CDR3: CAWSVGQGARTDTQYF; size: .; D: TRBD1; J: TRBJ2-3; V: TRBV30
DNA: TGTGCCATCAGTGAGTCCCTCAGTGTGCATTTT; CDR3: CAISESLSVHF; size: .; D: .; J: TRBJ1-3; V: TRBV10-3
DNA: TGTGCCAGCAGCCTGGACAGGGGGGATTCACCCCTCCACTTT; CDR3: CASSLDRGDSPLHF; size: .; D: TRBD1; J: TRBJ1-6; V: TRBV5-4
DNA: TGCAGTGCTAGTCAGGGACCGGGCACTGAAGCTTTCTTT; CDR3: CSASQGPGTEAFF; size: .; D: .; J: TRBJ1-1; V: TRBV20-1
DNA: TGTGCCTGGAGTGCAGGCACCAATCAGCCCCAGCATTTT; CDR3: CAWSAGTNQPQHF; size: .; D: .; J: TRBJ1-5; V: TRBV30
DNA: TGTGCCAGCAGCCCGGTCCAGGGTAATGAAAAACTGTTTTTT; CDR3: CASSPVQGNEKLFF; size: .; D: .; J: TRBJ1-4; V: TRBV7-2
DNA: TGTGCCAGCAGTTTAGCGGGAACCTATGGCTACACCTTC; CDR3: CASSLAGTYGYTF; size: .; D: .; J: TRBJ1-2; V: TRBV12-3/TRBV12-4
DNA: TGTGCCAGCAACCTAATAAGGGGACTGAACACTGAAGCTTTCTTT; CDR3: CASNLIRGLNTEAFF; size: few; D: .; J: TRBJ1-1; V: TRBV7-9